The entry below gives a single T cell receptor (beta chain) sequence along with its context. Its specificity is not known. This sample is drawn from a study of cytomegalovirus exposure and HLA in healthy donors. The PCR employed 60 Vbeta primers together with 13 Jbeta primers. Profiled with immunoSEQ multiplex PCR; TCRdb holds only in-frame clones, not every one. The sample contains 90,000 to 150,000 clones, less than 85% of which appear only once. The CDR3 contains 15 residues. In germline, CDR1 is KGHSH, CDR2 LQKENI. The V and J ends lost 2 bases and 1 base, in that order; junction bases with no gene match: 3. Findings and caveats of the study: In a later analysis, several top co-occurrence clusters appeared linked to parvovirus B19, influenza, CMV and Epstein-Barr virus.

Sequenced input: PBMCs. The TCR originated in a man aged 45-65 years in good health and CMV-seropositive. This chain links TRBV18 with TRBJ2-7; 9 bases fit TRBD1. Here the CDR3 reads CASSPAGQGSYEQYF. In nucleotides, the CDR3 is TGTGCCAGCTCACCAGCGGGACAGGGATCCTACGAGCAGTACTTC.